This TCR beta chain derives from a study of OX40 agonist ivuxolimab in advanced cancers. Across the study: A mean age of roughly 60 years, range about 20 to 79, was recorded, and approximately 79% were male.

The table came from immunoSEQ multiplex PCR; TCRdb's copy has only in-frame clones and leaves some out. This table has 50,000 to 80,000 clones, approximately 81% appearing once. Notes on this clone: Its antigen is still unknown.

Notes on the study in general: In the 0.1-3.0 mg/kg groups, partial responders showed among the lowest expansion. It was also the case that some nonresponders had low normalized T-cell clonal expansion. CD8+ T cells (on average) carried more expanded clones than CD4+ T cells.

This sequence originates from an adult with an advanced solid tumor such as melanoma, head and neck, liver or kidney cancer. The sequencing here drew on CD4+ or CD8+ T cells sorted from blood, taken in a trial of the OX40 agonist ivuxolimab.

This CDR3 is CASSADWRREQFF. For the CDR3, the DNA is TGTGCCAGCAGCGCGGACTGGAGGCGTGAGCAGTTCTTC. The chain has TRBV7-3 and TRBJ2-1; tentatively, D is TRBD2 (5 bases). Trimming took off 5 bases at V and 9 bases at J, with 14 bases between the two ends. This CDR3 is 13 amino acids long. Germline CDR1 is SGHTA and CDR2 is FQGTGA.